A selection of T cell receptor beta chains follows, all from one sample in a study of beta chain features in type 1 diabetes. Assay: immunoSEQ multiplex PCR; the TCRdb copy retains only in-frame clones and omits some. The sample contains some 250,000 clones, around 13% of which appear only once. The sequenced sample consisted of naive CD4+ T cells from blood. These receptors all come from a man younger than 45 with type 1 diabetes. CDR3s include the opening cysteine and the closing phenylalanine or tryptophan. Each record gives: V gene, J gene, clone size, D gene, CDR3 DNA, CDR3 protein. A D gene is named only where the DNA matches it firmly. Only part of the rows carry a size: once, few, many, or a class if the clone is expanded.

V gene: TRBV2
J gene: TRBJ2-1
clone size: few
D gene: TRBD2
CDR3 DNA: TGTGCCAGCAGATTAGCGGGGGGGGAGTTCTTC
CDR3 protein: CASRLAGGEFF

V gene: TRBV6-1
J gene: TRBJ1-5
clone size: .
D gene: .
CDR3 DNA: TGTGCCAGCAGTGAAGCGTCCGGGGGTCTCAATCAGCCCCAGCATTTT
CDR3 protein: CASSEASGGLNQPQHF

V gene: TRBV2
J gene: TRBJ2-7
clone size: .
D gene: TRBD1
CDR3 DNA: TGTGCCAGCAGTGAAGGACAGGGGGGGTCCTACGAGCAGTACTTC
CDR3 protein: CASSEGQGGSYEQYF

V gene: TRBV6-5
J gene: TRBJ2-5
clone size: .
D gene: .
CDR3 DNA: TGTGCCAGCAGTTACTCTGGGCAGGGACTTCAAGAGACCCAGTACTTC
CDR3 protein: CASSYSGQGLQETQYF

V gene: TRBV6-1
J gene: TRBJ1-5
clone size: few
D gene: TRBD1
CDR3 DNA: TGTGCCAGCAGTGCCGGACAGGGGTTGGGCAATCAGCCCCAGCATTTT
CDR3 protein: CASSAGQGLGNQPQHF

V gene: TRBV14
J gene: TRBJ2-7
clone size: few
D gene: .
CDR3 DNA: TGTGCCAGCAGCCACAGGGGTCCCCCCTACGAGCAGTACTTC
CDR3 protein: CASSHRGPPYEQYF

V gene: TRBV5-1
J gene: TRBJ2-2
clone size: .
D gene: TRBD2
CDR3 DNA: TGCGCCAGCAGCGTAGGGACTAAGCGTGCCGGGGAGCTGTTTTTT
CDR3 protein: CASSVGTKRAGELFF

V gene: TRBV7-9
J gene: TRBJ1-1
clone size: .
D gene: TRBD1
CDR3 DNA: TGTGCCAGCAGCTACAGGGGGTCTGAAGCTTTCTTT
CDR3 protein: CASSYRGSEAFF

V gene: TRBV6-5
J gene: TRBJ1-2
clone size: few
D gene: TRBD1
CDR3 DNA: TGTGCCAGCAGTTACTCGGACAGGCCCCGAGGCTACACCTTC
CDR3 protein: CASSYSDRPRGYTF

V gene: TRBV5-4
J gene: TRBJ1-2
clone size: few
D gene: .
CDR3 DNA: TGTGCCAGCAGCTTGTTAGCGGAACGGGGCTACACCTTC
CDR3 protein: CASSLLAERGYTF

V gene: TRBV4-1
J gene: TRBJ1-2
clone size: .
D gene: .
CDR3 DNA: TGCGCCAGCAGCCCCCGGGGGGCTTACGAGTATGGCTACACCTTC
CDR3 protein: CASSPRGAYEYGYTF

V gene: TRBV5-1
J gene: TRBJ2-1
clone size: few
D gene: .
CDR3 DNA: TGCGCCAGCAGCTTGGCCGTCTCAGAATACAATGAGCAGTTCTTC
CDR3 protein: CASSLAVSEYNEQFF

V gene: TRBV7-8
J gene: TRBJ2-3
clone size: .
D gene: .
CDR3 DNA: TGTGCCAGCAGCTTAGCAGGAGCGGGCACAGATACGCAGTATTTT
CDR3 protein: CASSLAGAGTDTQYF

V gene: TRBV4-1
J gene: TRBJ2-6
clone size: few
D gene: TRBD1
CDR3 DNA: TGCGCCAGCAGCCTAAAACGGGGACAGGACCTCTCTGGGGCCAACGTCCTGACTTTC
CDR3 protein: CASSLKRGQDLSGANVLTF

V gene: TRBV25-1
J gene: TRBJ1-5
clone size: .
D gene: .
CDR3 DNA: TGTGCCAGCAGTGAACGGGACTCAAAGAGGAATAGCAATCAGCCCCAGCATTTT
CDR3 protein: CASSERDSKRNSNQPQHF

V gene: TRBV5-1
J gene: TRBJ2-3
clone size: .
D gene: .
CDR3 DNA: TGCGCCAGCAGCTTGGACGAGAGCACAGATACGCAGTATTTT
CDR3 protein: CASSLDESTDTQYF

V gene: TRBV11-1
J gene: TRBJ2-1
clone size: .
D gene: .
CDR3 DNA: TGTGCCAGCAGACGGACAGGGACTAGCGAGCAGTTCTTC
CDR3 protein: CASRRTGTSEQFF

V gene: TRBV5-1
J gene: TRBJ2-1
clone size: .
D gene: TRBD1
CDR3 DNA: TGCGCCAGCAGCTTGTCAACTCCGGGACAGGTCTACAATGAGCAGTTCTTC
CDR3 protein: CASSLSTPGQVYNEQFF

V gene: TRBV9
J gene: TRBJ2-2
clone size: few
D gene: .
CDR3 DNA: TGTGCCAGCAGCGTGGACACCACCGGGGAGCTGTTTTTT
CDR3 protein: CASSVDTTGELFF

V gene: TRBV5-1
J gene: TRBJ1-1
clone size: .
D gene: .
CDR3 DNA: TGCGCCAGCAGCGGGGACTCTGCTGAAGCTTTCTTT
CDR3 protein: CASSGDSAEAFF

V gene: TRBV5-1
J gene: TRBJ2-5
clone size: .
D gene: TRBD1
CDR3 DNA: TGCGCCAGCAGCCCGGGGACAGCGTACCAAGAGACCCAGTACTTC
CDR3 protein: CASSPGTAYQETQYF

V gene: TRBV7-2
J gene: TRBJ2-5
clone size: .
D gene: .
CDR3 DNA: TGTGCCAGCAGCTCCGGGGTGGGGAGACGGGAGACCCAGTACTTC
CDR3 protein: CASSSGVGRRETQYF

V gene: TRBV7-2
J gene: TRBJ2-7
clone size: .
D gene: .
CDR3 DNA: TGTGCCAGCAGCTTAGTTGCGAGAACTTACGAGCAGTACTTC
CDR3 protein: CASSLVARTYEQYF

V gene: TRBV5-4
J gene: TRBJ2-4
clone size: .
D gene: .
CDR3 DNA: TGTGCCAGCAGCTTGGGGACCTCGGGGAACATTCAGTACTTC
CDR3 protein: CASSLGTSGNIQYF

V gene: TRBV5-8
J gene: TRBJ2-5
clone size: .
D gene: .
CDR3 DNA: TGTGCCAGCAGCTCCGGGGATCGGGGAAAAGAGACCCAGTACTTC
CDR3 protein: CASSSGDRGKETQYF

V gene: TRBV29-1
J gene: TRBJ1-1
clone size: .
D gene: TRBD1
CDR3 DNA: TGCAGCGTTGTTAACGACAGGGAAAACACTGAAGCTTTCTTT
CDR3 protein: CSVVNDRENTEAFF

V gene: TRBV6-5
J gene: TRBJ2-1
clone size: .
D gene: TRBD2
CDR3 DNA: TGTGCCAGCAGTTACAGGGGACTAGCTAATGAGCAGTTCTTC
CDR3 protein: CASSYRGLANEQFF

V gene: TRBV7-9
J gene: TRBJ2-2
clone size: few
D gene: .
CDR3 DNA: TGTGCCAGCAGCTCAACTAGGGAGAGGGCCGGGGAGCTGTTTTTT
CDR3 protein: CASSSTRERAGELFF

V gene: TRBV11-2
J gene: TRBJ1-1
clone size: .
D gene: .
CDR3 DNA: TGTGCCAGCAGCCCGGACACGAACACTGAAGCTTTCTTT
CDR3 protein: CASSPDTNTEAFF

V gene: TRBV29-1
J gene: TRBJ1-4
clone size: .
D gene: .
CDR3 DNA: TGCAGCGTTGTCGAGCCTAATGAAAAACTGTTTTTT
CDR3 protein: CSVVEPNEKLFF

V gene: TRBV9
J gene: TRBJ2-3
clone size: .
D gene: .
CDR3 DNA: TGTGCCAGCAGCGTATCGGTTGGTACGCAGTATTTT
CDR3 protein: CASSVSVGTQYF

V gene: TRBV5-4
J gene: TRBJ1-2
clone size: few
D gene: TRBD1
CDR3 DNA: TGTGCCAGCAGCCGTCCGGGACAGGAGACCTATGGCTACACCTTC
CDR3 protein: CASSRPGQETYGYTF